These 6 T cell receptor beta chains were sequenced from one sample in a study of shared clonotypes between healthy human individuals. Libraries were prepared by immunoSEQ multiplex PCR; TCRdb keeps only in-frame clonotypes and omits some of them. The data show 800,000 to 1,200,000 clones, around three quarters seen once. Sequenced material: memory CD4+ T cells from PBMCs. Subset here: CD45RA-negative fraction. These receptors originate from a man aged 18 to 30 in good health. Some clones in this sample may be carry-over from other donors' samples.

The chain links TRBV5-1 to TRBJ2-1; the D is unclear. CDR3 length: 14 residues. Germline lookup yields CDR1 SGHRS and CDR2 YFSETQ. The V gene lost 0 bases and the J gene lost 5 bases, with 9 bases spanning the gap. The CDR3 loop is CASSLAAGNNEQFF. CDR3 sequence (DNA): TGCGCCAGCAGCTTGGCCGCAGGTAACAATGAGCAGTTCTTC.

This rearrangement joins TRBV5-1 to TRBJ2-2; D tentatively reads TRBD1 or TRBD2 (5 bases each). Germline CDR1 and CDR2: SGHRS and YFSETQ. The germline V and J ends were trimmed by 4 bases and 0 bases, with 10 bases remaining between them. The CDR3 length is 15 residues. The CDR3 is CASSGGGANTGELFF. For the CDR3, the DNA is TGCGCCAGCAGCGGTGGGGGAGCGAACACCGGGGAGCTGTTTTTT. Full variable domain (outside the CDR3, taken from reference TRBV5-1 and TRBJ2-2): KAGVTQTPRYLIKTRGQQVTLSCSPISGHRSVSWYQQTPGQGLQFLFEYFSETQRNKGNFPGRFSGRQFSNSRSEMNVSTLELGDSALYLCASSGGGANTGELFFGEGSRLTVL.

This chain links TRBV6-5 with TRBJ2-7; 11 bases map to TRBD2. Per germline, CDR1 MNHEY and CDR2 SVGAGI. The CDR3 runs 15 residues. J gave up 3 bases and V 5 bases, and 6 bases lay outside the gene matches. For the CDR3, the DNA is TGTGCCAGCAGTCCGTTCGGGACTAGCGGCTACGAGCAGTACTTC. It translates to CASSPFGTSGYEQYF.

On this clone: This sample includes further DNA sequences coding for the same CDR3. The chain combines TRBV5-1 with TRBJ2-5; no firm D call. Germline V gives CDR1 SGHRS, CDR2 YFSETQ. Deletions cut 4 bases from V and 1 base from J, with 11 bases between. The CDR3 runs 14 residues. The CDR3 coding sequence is TGCGCCAGCAGCCCCGGGTCTACCCAAGAGACCCAGTACTTC. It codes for CASSPGSTQETQYF.

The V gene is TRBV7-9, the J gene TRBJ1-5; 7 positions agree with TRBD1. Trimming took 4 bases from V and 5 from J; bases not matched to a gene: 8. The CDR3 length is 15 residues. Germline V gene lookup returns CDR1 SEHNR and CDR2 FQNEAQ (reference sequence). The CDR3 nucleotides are TGTGCCAGCAGCTCCGAACAGGGGTGGCATCAGCCCCAGCATTTT. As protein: CASSSEQGWHQPQHF.

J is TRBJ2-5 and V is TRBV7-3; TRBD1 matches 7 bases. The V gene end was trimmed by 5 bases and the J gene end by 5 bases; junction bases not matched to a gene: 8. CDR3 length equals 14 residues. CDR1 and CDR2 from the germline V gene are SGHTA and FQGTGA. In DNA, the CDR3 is TGTGCCAGCAGCCCCACGACAGGGACGGAGACCCAGTACTTC. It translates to CASSPTTGTETQYF.